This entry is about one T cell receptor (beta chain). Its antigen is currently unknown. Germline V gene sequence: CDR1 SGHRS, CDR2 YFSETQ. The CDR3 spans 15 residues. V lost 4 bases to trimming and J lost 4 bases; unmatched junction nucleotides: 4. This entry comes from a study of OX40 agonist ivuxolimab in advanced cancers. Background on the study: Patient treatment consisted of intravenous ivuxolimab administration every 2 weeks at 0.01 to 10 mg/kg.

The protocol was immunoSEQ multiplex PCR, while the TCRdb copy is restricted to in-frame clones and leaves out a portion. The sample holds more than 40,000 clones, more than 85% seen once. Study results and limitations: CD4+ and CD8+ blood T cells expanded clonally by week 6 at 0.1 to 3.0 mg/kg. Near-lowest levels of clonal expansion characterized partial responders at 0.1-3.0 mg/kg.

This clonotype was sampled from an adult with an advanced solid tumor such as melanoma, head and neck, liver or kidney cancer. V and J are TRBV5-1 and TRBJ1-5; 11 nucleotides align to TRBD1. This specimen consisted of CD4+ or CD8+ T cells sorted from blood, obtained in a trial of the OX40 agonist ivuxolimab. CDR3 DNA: TGCGCCAGCAGCGCCGGACAGGGGGCGAATCAGCCCCAGCATTTT. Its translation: CASSAGQGANQPQHF.